Listed here are 5 T cell receptor beta chains from one sample, sequenced in a study of T cell changes during pregnancy in multiple sclerosis. The table came from immunoSEQ multiplex PCR; TCRdb's copy has only in-frame clones and leaves some out. The sample records roughly 86,000 clones, around 94% being singletons. Source: peripheral blood, taken in the first trimester of pregnancy. Receptor source: a female donor with multiple sclerosis, enrolled in a pregnancy study.

This chain uses TRBV7-6 with TRBJ2-2, with unresolved D. This CDR3 is 14 amino acids long. Germline loops: CDR1 SGHVS, CDR2 FNYEAQ. V was cut by 3 bases and J by 0 bases, with 5 bases left in between. The CDR3 bases are TGTGCCAGCAGCTTGTTAACGAACACCGGGGAGCTGTTTTTT. Translation gives CASSLLTNTGELFF.

The chain uses TRBV5-1 and TRBJ2-7; TRBD2 aligns across 11 bases. The CDR3 loop spans 15 amino acids. From germline, CDR1 is SGHRS and CDR2 YFSETQ. Trimming took 2 bases from V and 2 from J; bases not matched to a gene: 3. The CDR3 DNA follows: TGCGCCAGCAGCTTTACTAGCGGGGGAACCTACGAGCAGTACTTC. As protein: CASSFTSGGTYEQYF.

J is TRBJ2-1 and V is TRBV11-3; D is possibly TRBD1 (5 bases). Trimming removed 1 base at V and 4 bases at J, with 5 bases between. CDR3 size: 13 residues. Germline V CDR1 and CDR2: SGHNT, YENEEA. CDR3 sequence reads: CASSLGQYNEQFF. The CDR3 DNA follows: TGTGCCAGCAGCTTAGGACAGTACAATGAGCAGTTCTTC.

The chain employs TRBV30 and TRBJ2-2; D not resolved. Deletions cut 7 bases from V and 1 base from J, with 7 bases between. The CDR3 sequence is 12 residues long. Germline lookup yields CDR1 GTSNPN and CDR2 SVGIG (reference sequence). The CDR3 coding sequence is TGTGCCTCCCGACAGAACACCGGGGAGCTGTTTTTT. As protein: CASRQNTGELFF. The whole variable domain, remainder taken from reference TRBV30 and TRBJ2-2, is SQTIHQWPATLVQPVGSPLSLECTVEGTSNPNLYWYRQAAGRGLQLLFYSVGIGQISSEVPQNLSASRPQDRQFILSSKKLLLSDSGFYLCASRQNTGELFFGEGSRLTVL.

The chain has TRBV4-3 and TRBJ2-7; TRBD1 matches 9 bases. The CDR3 loop spans 15 amino acids. CDR1 LGHNA and CDR2 YSLEER come from the germline V gene. Trimming took 3 bases from V and 1 from J; bases not matched to a gene: 4. The CDR3 reads CASSQGGTGSYEQYF. In DNA, the CDR3 is TGCGCCAGCAGCCAGGGGGGGACAGGGTCCTACGAGCAGTACTTC.